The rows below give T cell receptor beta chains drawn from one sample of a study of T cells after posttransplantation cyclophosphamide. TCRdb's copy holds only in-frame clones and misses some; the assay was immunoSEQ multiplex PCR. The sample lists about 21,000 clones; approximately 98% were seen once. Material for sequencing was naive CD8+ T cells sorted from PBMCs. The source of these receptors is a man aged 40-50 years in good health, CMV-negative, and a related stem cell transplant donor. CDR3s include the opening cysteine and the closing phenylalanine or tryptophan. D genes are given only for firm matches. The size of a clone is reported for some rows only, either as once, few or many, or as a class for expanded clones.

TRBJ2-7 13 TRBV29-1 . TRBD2 TGCAGCGTTGAGGTACAGCGGGACTACGAGCAGTACTTC CSVEVQRDYEQYF
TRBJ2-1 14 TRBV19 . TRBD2 TGTGCCAGCTCTCTAGCGGGAGTGTTGGATGAGCAGTTCTTC CASSLAGVLDEQFF
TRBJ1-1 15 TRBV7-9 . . TGTGCCAGCAGCTTAGTAAGGGTAGGGGTCACTGAAGCTTTCTTT CASSLVRVGVTEAFF
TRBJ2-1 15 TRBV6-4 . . TGTGCCAGCAGTGCCCGAGCTGTCTCCTACAATGAGCAGTTCTTC CASSARAVSYNEQFF
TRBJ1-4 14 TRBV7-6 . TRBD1 TGTGCCAGCAGCTTAGGACAGGGTTTTGAAAAACTGTTTTTT CASSLGQGFEKLFF
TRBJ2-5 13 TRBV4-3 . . TGCGCCAGCAGCCGGAAAAGGGGAGAGACCCAGTACTTC CASSRKRGETQYF
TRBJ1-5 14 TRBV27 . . TGTGCCAGCAGTTTCTCAGATAGCAATCAGCCCCAGCATTTT CASSFSDSNQPQHF
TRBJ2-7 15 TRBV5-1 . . TGCGCCAGCAGCTTGGAATGGTCTAGCAGCTACGAGCAGTACTTC CASSLEWSSSYEQYF
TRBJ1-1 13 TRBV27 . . TGTGCGACCGCGCTGAGCGGGGGCACTGAAGCTTTCTTT CATALSGGTEAFF
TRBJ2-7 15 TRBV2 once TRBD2 TGTGCCAGCAGTGACTTAGCGGGTGTACGGTACGAGCAGTACTTC CASSDLAGVRYEQYF
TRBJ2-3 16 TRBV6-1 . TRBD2 TGTGCCAGCAGTGAAGCGGGACTAGCGGGAGTGGATACGCAGTATTTT CASSEAGLAGVDTQYF
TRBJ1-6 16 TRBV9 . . TGTGCCAGCAGCGTAGAAGGTGACTCTTACGCCGGTTCCCTCCACTTT CASSVEGDSYAGSLHF
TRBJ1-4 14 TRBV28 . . TGTGCCAGCAGAAAAACAGCAACTAATGAAAAACTGTTTTTT CASRKTATNEKLFF
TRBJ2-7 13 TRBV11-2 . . TGTGCCAGCAGCTTAGTGGAGGGCTACGAGCAGTACTTC CASSLVEGYEQYF
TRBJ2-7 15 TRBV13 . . TGTGCCAGCAGCCAGACGGACAGCGATACCTACGAGCAGTACTTC CASSQTDSDTYEQYF
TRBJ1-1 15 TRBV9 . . TGTGCCAGCAGCGTAGTCGAGGGGGGAGGGACTGAAGCTTTCTTT CASSVVEGGGTEAFF
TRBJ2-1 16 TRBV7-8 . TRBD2 TGTGCCAGCAGCCGCCGGACTAGCGGGAGTGTCAATGAGCAGTTCTTC CASSRRTSGSVNEQFF
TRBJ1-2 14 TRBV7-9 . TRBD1 TGTGCCAGCAGCTCGGGACAGCAGCTCTATGGCTACACCTTC CASSSGQQLYGYTF
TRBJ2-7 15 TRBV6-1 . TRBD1 TGTGCCAGCAGTCCGTGGGTGGCAGGGGGCTACGAGCAGTACTTC CASSPWVAGGYEQYF
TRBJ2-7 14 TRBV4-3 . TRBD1 TGCGCCAGCAGCCAAGGACAGGGGGCCTACGAGCAGTACTTC CASSQGQGAYEQYF
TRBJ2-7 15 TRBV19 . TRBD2 TGTGCCAGTAGTATAGTTGGAGCGGGAGCCTACGAGCAGTACTTC CASSIVGAGAYEQYF
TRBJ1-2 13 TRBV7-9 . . TGTGCCAGCAGCTTAGGGGGCGGCTATGGCTACACCTTC CASSLGGGYGYTF
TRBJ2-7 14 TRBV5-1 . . TGCGCCAGCAGCCCCACCCAGGGTTCCTACGAGCAGTACTTC CASSPTQGSYEQYF
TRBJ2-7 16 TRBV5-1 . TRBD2 TGCGCCAGCACCCGCATATGGACTAGCGTTTCCTACGAGCAGTACTTC CASTRIWTSVSYEQYF
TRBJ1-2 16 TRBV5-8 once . TGTGCCAGCAGCTTGGGATACAGGACATGGAACTATGGCTACACCTTC CASSLGYRTWNYGYTF
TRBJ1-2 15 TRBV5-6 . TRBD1 TGTGCCAGCAGCGAAACCGGGACAGGGGGCTCTGGCTACACCTTC CASSETGTGGSGYTF
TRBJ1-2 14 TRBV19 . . TGTGCCAGTAGTAGGGAGGAGTCCACTTATGGCTACACCTTC CASSREESTYGYTF
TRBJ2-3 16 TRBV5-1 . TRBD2 TGCGCCAGCAGCTTCGTCTCGGGGGGGGAGACAGATACGCAGTATTTT CASSFVSGGETDTQYF
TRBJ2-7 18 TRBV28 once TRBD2 TGTGCCAGCAGTTTATACCCCATCCGGGAGGTATCGCCGTACGAGCAGTACTTC CASSLYPIREVSPYEQYF
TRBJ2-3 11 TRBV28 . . TGTGCCAGCTCCGAGGTGGATACGCAGTATTTT CASSEVDTQYF
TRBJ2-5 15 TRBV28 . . TGTGCCACCAGGTTTGAGGGAGGCAACCAAGAGACCCAGTACTTC CATRFEGGNQETQYF
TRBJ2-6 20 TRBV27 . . TGTGCCAGCAGTTTATCGATGCCATCTCGAGCGATGTCTGGGGCCAACGTCCTGACTTTC CASSLSMPSRAMSGANVLTF
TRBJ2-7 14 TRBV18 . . TGTGCCAGCTCACCACCGGTCAGGGACTACGAGCAGTACTTC CASSPPVRDYEQYF
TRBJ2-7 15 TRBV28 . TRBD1 TGTGCCAGCAGTTTTTCCGGGACAGGGGGTTACGAGCAGTACTTC CASSFSGTGGYEQYF
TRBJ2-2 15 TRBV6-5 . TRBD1 TGTGCCAGCAGTTACTCGCGAGGGGGCTACGGGGAGCTGTTTTTT CASSYSRGGYGELFF
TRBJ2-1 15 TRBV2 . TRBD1 TGTGCCAGCAGTGAGACAGGGGGGGCCTACAATGAGCAGTTCTTC CASSETGGAYNEQFF
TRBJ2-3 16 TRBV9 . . TGTGCCAGCAGCGTAGAGGAGGGGCGGGCCACAGATACGCAGTATTTT CASSVEEGRATDTQYF
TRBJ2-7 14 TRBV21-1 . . TGTGCCAGCAGCCCTCGGGACACTGACTACGAGCAGTACTTC CASSPRDTDYEQYF
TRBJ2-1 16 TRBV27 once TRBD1 TGTGCCAGCAGCCTAATTGGGACAGGGTGGCACAATGAGCAGTTCTTC CASSLIGTGWHNEQFF
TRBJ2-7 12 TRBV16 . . TGTGCCAGCAGCCCTTCAGACAACGAGCAGTACTTC CASSPSDNEQYF
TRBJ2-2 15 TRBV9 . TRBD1 TGTGCCAGCAGCACTACAGGGACAGGCACCGGGGAGCTGTTTTTT CASSTTGTGTGELFF
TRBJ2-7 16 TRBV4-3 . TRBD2 TGCGCCAGCAGCCAAGGGTCAGCGGGAGCGACCTACGAGCAGTACTTC CASSQGSAGATYEQYF
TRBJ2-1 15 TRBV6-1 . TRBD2 TGTGCCAGCAGTGAACTAGCGGGAGTTTTCCATGAGCAGTTCTTC CASSELAGVFHEQFF